This T cell receptor (beta chain) was profiled in a study of blood T cell repertoires in COVID-19. This CDR3 has 14 amino acids. Per the germline V gene, CDR1 is SGHDN and CDR2 is FVKESK. Trimming cost V 3 bases and J 4 bases, with 10 bases left between them. Data came from immunoSEQ multiplex PCR; TCRdb stores just in-frame clones and leaves some out. The repertoire holds about 160,000 clones, about 80% seen once, with 3% to 4% in the top ten. The chain links TRBV14 to TRBJ2-1, with D perhaps matching TRBD1 (6 bases). The sample taken for sequencing was PBMCs or T cells enriched from blood (not recorded which). This clonotype originated in a woman aged 55-75 years who had recovered from COVID-19. CDR3 loop: CASSHRDTYNEQFF. The CDR3 DNA is TGTGCCAGCAGCCACCGGGACACTTACAATGAGCAGTTCTTC.